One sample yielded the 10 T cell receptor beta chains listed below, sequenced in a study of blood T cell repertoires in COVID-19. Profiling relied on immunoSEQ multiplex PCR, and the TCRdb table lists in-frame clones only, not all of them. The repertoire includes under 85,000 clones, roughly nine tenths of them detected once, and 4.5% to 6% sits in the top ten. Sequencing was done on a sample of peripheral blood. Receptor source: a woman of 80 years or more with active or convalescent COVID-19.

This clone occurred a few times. CDR3 in amino acids: CASSQLAGGYEQYF. As DNA, the CDR3 is TGTGCCAGCTCACAGCTAGCGGGGGGCTACGAGCAGTACTTC. The chain employs TRBV18 and TRBJ2-7; TRBD2 agrees at 11 bases. This CDR3 has 14 amino acids. Unmatched junction bases numbered 2, after V lost 4 bases and J lost 3 bases. Germline-derived CDR1 and CDR2 are KGHSH and LQKENI.

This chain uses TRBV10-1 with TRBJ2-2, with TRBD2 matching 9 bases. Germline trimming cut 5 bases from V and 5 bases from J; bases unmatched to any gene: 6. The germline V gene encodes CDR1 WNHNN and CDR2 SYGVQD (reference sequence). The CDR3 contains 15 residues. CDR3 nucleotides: TGCGCCAGCAGTCCGGAGAGCGGGAGGACCGGGGAGCTGTTTTTT. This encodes CASSPESGRTGELFF.

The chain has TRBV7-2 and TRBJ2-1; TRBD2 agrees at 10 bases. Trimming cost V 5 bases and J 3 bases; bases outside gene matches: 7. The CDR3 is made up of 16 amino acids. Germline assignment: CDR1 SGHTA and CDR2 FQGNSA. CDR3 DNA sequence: TGTGCCAGCAGCCCAGTTGGGACTAGCGTCTACAATGAGCAGTTCTTC. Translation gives CASSPVGTSVYNEQFF.

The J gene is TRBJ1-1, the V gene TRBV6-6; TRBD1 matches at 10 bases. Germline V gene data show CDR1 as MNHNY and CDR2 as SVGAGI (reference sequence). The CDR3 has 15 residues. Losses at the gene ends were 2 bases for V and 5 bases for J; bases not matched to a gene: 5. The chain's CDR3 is CASSYAGQGGTEAFF. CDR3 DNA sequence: TGTGCCAGCAGTTACGCTGGACAGGGGGGAACTGAAGCTTTCTTT.

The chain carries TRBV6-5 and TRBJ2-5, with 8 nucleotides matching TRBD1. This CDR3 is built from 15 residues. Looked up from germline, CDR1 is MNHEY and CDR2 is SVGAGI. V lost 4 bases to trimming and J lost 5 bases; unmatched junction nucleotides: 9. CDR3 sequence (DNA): TGTGCCAGCAGTTCTCTCGGACAGGGTTGGGAGACCCAGTACTTC. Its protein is CASSSLGQGWETQYF.

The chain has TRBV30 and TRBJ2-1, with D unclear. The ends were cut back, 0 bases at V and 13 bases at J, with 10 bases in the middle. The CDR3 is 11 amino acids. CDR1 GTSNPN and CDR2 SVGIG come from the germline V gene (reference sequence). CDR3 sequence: CAWSVRQLQFF. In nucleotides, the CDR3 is TGTGCCTGGAGTGTACGACAATTACAGTTCTTC. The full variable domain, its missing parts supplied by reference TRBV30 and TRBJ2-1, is SQTIHQWPATLVQPVGSPLSLECTVEGTSNPNLYWYRQAAGRGLQLLFYSVGIGQISSEVPQNLSASRPQDRQFILSSKKLLLSDSGFYLCAWSVRQLQFFGPGTRLTVL.

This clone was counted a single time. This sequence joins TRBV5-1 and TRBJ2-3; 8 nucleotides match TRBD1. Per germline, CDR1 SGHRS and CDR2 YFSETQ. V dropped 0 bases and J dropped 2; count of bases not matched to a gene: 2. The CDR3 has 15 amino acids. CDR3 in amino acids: CASSLGTGTTDTQYF. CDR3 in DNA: TGCGCCAGCAGCTTGGGGACAGGGACCACAGATACGCAGTATTTT.

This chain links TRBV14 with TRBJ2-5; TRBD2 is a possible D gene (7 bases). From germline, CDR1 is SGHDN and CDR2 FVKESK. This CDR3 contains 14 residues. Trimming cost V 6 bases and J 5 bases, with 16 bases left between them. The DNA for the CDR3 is TGTGCCAGCAGATCGACGGGGGGCCGGGAGACCCAGTACTTC. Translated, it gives CASRSTGGRETQYF.

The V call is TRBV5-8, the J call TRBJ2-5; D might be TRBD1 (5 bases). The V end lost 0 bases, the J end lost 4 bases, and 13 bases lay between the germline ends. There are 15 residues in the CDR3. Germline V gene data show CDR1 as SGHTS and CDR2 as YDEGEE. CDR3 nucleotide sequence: TGTGCCAGCAGCTTGGCCGCAGGGTGGTTAGAGACCCAGTACTTC. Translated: CASSLAAGWLETQYF.

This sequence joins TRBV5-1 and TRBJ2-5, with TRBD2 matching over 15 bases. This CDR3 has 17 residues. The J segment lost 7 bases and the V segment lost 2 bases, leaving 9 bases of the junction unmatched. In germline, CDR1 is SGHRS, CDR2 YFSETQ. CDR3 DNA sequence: TGCGCCAGCAGCTTCCGGACTAGCGGGAGGGGGGATTCGACCCAGTACTTC. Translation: CASSFRTSGRGDSTQYF.